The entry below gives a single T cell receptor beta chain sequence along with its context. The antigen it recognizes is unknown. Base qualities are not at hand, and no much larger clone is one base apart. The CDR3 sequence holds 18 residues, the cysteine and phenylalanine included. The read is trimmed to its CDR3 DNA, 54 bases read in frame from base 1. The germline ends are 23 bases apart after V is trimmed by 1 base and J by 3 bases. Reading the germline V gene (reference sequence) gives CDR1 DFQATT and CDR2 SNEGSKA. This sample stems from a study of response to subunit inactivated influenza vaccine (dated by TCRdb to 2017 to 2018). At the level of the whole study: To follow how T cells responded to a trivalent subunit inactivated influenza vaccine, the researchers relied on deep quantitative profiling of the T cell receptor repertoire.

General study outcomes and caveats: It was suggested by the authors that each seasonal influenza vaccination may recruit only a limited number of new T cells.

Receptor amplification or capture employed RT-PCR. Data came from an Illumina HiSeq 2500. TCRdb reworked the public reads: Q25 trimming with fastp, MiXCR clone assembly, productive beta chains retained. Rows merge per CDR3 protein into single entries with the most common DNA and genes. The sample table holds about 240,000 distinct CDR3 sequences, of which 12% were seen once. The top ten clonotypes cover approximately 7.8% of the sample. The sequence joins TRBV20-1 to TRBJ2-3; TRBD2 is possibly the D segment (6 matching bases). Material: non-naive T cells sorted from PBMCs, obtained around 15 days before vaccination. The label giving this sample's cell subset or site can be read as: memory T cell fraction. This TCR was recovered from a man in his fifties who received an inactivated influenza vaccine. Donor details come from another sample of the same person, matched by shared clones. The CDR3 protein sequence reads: CSARGVGSKGTPTDTQYF. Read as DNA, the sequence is TGCAGTGCTAGAGGAGTGGGCAGTAAAGGGACTCCAACAGATACGCAGTATTTT.